The T cell receptor (beta chain) under discussion was sequenced for a study of a mutant IDH1 vaccine in newly diagnosed glioma. Study details: The earlier regimen, radiotherapy, temozolomide, or both, was most often both.

Specified time point: week 35, safety follow-up. Vaccination used 300 ug of mutant IDH1 20-mer peptide per dose, with topical imiquimod. Germline V lookup: CDR1 SGDLS, CDR2 YYNGEE. Trimming stripped 6 bases from V and 3 bases from J, with 12 bases between. The CDR3 length is 13 residues. In regard to this clone: The antigen is not known.

The method was immunoSEQ multiplex PCR; TCRdb's version includes in-frame clones alone and lacks a portion of them. The sample includes 25,000 to 40,000 clones, roughly 80% of them seen just once. Sequencing used PBMCs, obtained from a glioma patient whose treatment included an IDH1 peptide vaccine. The TCR comes from a woman aged 40-49 years with glioma. This rearrangement joins TRBV9 to TRBJ2-5; tentative D call: TRBD1 (6 bases). The CDR3 DNA sequence: TGTGCCAGCAACCACGCAGGGGAAGAGACCCAGTACTTC. Translated, it gives CASNHAGEETQYF.